Reported below is one T cell receptor beta chain. Assay: immunoSEQ multiplex PCR; the TCRdb copy retains only in-frame clones and omits some. This sample has about 430,000 clones; 75% to 90% occur once, and the top ten carry around 1.1%. The source of the sample is a study of blood T cell repertoires in COVID-19. Everyone who took part was about 18 to 90 years old, and they came from 20 to 25 US areas. The sample comprised PBMCs or T cells enriched from blood (not recorded which). The receptor was derived from a man aged 30 to 45 who had recovered from COVID-19.

This CDR3 reads CASSLKGDYYEQYF. DNA for the CDR3: TGTGCCAGCAGTTTAAAGGGGGATTACTACGAGCAGTACTTC. The chain joins TRBV27 to TRBJ2-7, with TRBD1 as a possible D gene (6 bases). The CDR3 extends over 14 amino acids. Germline values: CDR1 MNHEY, CDR2 SMNVEV (reference sequence). Trimming took off 2 bases at V and 3 bases at J, with 11 bases between the two ends.